This is a list of T cell receptor beta chains from one sample in a study of T cells in Graves' hyperthyroidism and ophthalmopathy. TCRdb ran MiXCR on the multiplex PCR reads and lists one entry per CDR3 protein. Of roughly 360,000 distinct CDR3 sequences listed, roughly 13% are singletons. The sample was blood. All receptors come from a man in his thirties or forties with Graves' hyperthyroidism that later progressed to Graves' ophthalmopathy. Both conserved end residues are part of each CDR3. Each record gives: V gene, D gene, J gene, clone size, CDR3 protein, CDR3 DNA. A D gene is named only where the DNA matches it firmly. Not every row has a clone size; where given, it reads once, few, many or a size class.

TRBV5-1,.,TRBJ1-2,few,CASSLEEGSRYGYTF,TGCGCCAGCAGCTTGGAAGAGGGATCGCGCTATGGCTACACCTTC
TRBV28,.,TRBJ2-1,.,CASSLAGRGIDEQFF,TGTGCCAGCAGTTTAGCCGGACGGGGGATTGATGAGCAGTTCTTC
TRBV27,TRBD1,TRBJ2-7,.,CASRASQGASLTSYEQYF,TGTGCCAGCAGGGCAAGCCAGGGGGCCAGTTTGACCTCCTACGAGCAGTACTTC
TRBV25-1,.,TRBJ1-1,many,CASSGLWFWAEAFF,TGTGCCAGCAGTGGTTTGTGGTTCTGGGCTGAAGCTTTCTTT
TRBV6-4,.,TRBJ1-1,.,CASSEAGSTEAFF,TGTGCCAGCAGTGAGGCAGGGAGCACTGAAGCTTTCTTT
TRBV12-3/TRBV12-4,.,TRBJ2-1,few,CASSLVFGGPSEQFF,TGTGCCAGCAGTTTAGTCTTCGGCGGACCCTCAGAGCAGTTCTTC
TRBV11-2,.,TRBJ2-1,many,CASSLSHNEQFF,TGTGCCAGCAGCTTATCCCACAATGAGCAGTTCTTC
TRBV11-2,TRBD1,TRBJ2-7,many,CASSLGGTDPYEQYF,TGTGCCAGCAGCTTAGGGGGGACAGACCCCTACGAGCAGTACTTC
TRBV28,.,TRBJ1-1,.,CASSLWAANTEAFF,TGTGCCAGCAGTTTATGGGCGGCGAACACTGAAGCTTTCTTT
TRBV7-6,.,TRBJ1-1,many,CASSLRTDMNTEAFF,TGTGCCAGCAGCTTAAGGACAGATATGAACACTGAAGCTTTCTTT
TRBV2,.,TRBJ2-5,many,CASSPGRDRTETQYF,TGTGCCAGCAGTCCGGGGCGAGACAGAACAGAGACCCAGTACTTC
TRBV4-1,.,TRBJ1-2,.,CASSPRMGREGYTF,TGCGCCAGCAGCCCTCGTATGGGTAGGGAAGGCTACACCTTC
TRBV2,TRBD2,TRBJ2-3,many,CASSEDKAGGFADTQYF,TGTGCCAGCAGTGAAGATAAGGCGGGGGGGTTCGCAGATACGCAGTATTTT
TRBV12-3/TRBV12-4,TRBD1,TRBJ2-7,many,CASTLQGAEQYF,TGTGCCAGCACCCTACAGGGGGCCGAGCAGTACTTC
TRBV11-2,TRBD1,TRBJ2-1,many,CASSPDRADNEQFF,TGTGCCAGCAGCCCTGACAGGGCCGACAATGAGCAGTTCTTC
TRBV19,TRBD1,TRBJ1-5,many,CASSTLQGNSNQPQHF,TGTGCCAGTAGTACCTTACAGGGGAATAGCAATCAGCCCCAGCATTTT
TRBV9,TRBD1,TRBJ1-2,few,CASSSRRQTGQEDYGYTF,TGTGCCAGCAGCTCCCGTAGACAAACGGGACAGGAAGACTATGGCTACACCTTC
TRBV5-1,.,TRBJ2-6,.,CASSSGASSGANVLTF,TGCGCCAGCAGCTCTGGGGCGTCCTCTGGGGCCAACGTCCTGACTTTC
TRBV20-1,.,TRBJ1-5,many,CSARPRDGSNQPQHF,TGCAGTGCTAGGCCAAGGGACGGTAGCAATCAGCCCCAGCATTTT
TRBV5-5,.,TRBJ2-7,many,CASSLGPGPELEQYF,TGTGCCAGCAGCTTAGGGCCGGGACCTGAGTTGGAGCAGTACTTC
TRBV5-5,TRBD1,TRBJ2-7,.,CASSYRQGVEQYF,TGTGCCAGCAGCTACAGACAGGGGGTCGAGCAGTACTTC
TRBV2,.,TRBJ1-2,many,CASSENRQPFYYGYTF,TGTGCCAGCAGTGAAAATAGACAGCCCTTTTACTATGGCTACACCTTC
TRBV12-3/TRBV12-4,TRBD1,TRBJ1-1,many,CASSRGQGVTEAFF,TGTGCCAGCAGTCGGGGACAGGGAGTGACTGAAGCTTTCTTT
TRBV28,.,TRBJ2-7,many,CASSSEGTYSYEQYF,TGTGCCAGCAGTTCGGAGGGGACCTACTCCTACGAGCAGTACTTC
TRBV6-5,.,TRBJ1-4,many,CASSSYGVRAGATNEKLFF,TGTGCCAGCAGTTCCTATGGGGTGAGGGCAGGGGCAACTAATGAAAAACTGTTTTTT
TRBV11-1,.,TRBJ1-1,many,CASSLDLTNTEAFF,TGTGCCAGCAGCTTAGACCTTACGAACACTGAAGCTTTCTTT
TRBV28,.,TRBJ2-7,.,CASSLVGVNPYEQYF,TGTGCCAGCAGTTTGGTTGGCGTTAACCCCTACGAGCAGTACTTC
TRBV20-1,TRBD1,TRBJ1-6,.,CSARDRGLSNSPLHF,TGCAGTGCTAGAGATAGGGGGCTTAGTAATTCACCCCTCCACTTT
TRBV2,TRBD2,TRBJ2-7,many,CASKGGGYEQYF,TGTGCCAGCAAGGGCGGGGGGTACGAGCAGTACTTC
TRBV2,.,TRBJ2-7,many,CASRSTGTPAREQYF,TGTGCCAGCAGGTCTACCGGGACACCGGCTAGGGAGCAGTACTTC
TRBV19,.,TRBJ1-1,few,CASNSRVNTEAFF,TGTGCCAGTAACTCCAGGGTAAACACTGAAGCTTTCTTT
TRBV6-1,.,TRBJ2-7,few,CASSFLADPGEQYF,TGTGCCAGCAGTTTCTTGGCAGACCCTGGCGAGCAGTACTTC
TRBV5-1,TRBD1,TRBJ2-5,.,CASSSQGTRQETQYF,TGCGCCAGCAGCTCACAGGGGACCCGCCAAGAGACCCAGTACTTC
TRBV7-8,.,TRBJ2-5,few,CASSLYRDPLRETQYF,TGTGCCAGCAGCCTATACCGGGACCCACTGAGAGAGACCCAGTACTTC
TRBV10-2,.,TRBJ1-1,few,CASSGIPYESRLNTEAFF,TGCGCCAGCAGTGGGATCCCCTACGAATCGAGATTGAACACTGAAGCTTTCTTT
TRBV6-1,.,TRBJ1-1,many,CASSHLQFAYTEAFF,TGTGCCAGCAGCCACCTACAATTCGCTTACACTGAAGCTTTCTTT
TRBV27,TRBD2,TRBJ2-1,many,CASKLAGGRNEQFF,TGTGCCAGCAAGTTAGCGGGGGGGCGGAATGAGCAGTTCTTC
TRBV11-2,TRBD1,TRBJ2-1,many,CASSFTGAYNEQFF,TGTGCCAGCAGCTTCACAGGGGCCTACAATGAGCAGTTCTTC
TRBV7-9,.,TRBJ2-2,few,CASSSTRTRGSTGELFF,TGTGCCAGCAGCTCCACAAGGACAAGGGGAAGCACCGGGGAGCTGTTTTTT
TRBV5-1,.,TRBJ1-3,few,CASSLDGQAGNTIYF,TGCGCCAGCAGCTTGGACGGCCAAGCTGGAAACACCATATATTTT
TRBV30,TRBD1,TRBJ1-4,many,CAWSATGLSEKLFF,TGTGCCTGGAGTGCGACAGGGCTAAGTGAAAAACTGTTTTTT
TRBV30,TRBD2,TRBJ2-7,few,CAWSVTSASYEQYF,TGTGCCTGGAGTGTCACTAGCGCGAGCTACGAGCAGTACTTC
TRBV12-3/TRBV12-4,.,TRBJ1-1,few,CASSPLGQPNTEAFF,TGTGCCAGCAGCCCCCTGGGGCAGCCGAACACTGAAGCTTTCTTT
TRBV9,.,TRBJ2-6,.,CASSVVGGGANVLTF,TGTGCCAGCAGCGTAGTTGGGGGTGGGGCCAACGTCCTGACTTTC
TRBV4-1,.,TRBJ2-7,.,CASSQAYQEQDEQYF,TGCGCCAGCAGCCAAGCTTACCAGGAGCAGGACGAGCAGTACTTC
TRBV2,TRBD1,TRBJ2-1,many,CASSEGQGYNEQFF,TGTGCCAGCAGCGAGGGACAGGGATACAATGAGCAGTTCTTC
TRBV7-8,.,TRBJ2-7,many,CASSLVVDPYEQYF,TGTGCCAGCAGCTTAGTAGTGGACCCCTACGAGCAGTACTTC
TRBV6-1,TRBD2,TRBJ2-6,.,CASRGLAGPGANVLTF,TGTGCCAGCAGGGGACTAGCGGGGCCTGGGGCCAACGTCCTGACTTTC
TRBV5-1,.,TRBJ1-5,.,CASDLLQANQPQHF,TGCGCCAGCGACCTGTTACAAGCCAATCAGCCCCAGCATTTT
TRBV30,.,TRBJ2-5,many,CAWSVPETQYF,TGTGCCTGGAGTGTTCCCGAGACCCAGTACTTC
TRBV12-3/TRBV12-4,.,TRBJ2-2,many,CASSLAANTGELFF,TGTGCCAGCAGTCTCGCAGCTAACACCGGGGAGCTGTTTTTT
TRBV4-1,.,TRBJ2-7,.,CASSQARLWDRSYEQYF,TGCGCCAGCAGCCAAGCCAGACTCTGGGACCGATCCTACGAGCAGTACTTC
TRBV4-1,.,TRBJ1-2,.,CASSQDPGGARSYTF,TGCGCCAGCAGCCAAGATCCGGGAGGGGCTAGAAGCTACACCTTC